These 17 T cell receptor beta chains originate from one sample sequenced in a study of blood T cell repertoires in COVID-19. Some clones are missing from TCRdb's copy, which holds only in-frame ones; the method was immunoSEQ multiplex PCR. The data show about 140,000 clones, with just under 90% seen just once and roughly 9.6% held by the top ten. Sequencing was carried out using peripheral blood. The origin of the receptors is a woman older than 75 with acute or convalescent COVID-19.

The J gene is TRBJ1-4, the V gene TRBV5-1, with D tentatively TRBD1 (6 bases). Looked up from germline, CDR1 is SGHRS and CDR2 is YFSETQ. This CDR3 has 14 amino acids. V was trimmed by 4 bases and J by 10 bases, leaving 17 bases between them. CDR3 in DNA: TGCGCCAGCAGCGAACCGGGAATGGGGGCAAAACTGTTTTTT. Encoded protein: CASSEPGMGAKLFF.

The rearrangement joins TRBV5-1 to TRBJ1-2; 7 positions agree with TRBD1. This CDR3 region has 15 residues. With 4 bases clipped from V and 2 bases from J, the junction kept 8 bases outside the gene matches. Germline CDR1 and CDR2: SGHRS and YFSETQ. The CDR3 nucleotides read TGCGCCAGCAGCCGCGACAGGGTAGTAAACTATGGCTACACCTTC. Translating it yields CASSRDRVVNYGYTF.

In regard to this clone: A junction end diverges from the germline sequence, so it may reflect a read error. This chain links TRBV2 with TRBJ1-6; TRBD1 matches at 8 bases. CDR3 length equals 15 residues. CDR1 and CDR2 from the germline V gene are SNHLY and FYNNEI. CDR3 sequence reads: CASSEGQGGNSPLHF. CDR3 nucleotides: TGTGCCAGCAGCGAAGGACAGGGCGGGAATTCACCCCTCCACTTT. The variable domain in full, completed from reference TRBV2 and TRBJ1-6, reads EPEVTQTPSHQVTQMGQEVILRCVPISNHLYFYWYRQILGQKVEFLVSFYNNEISEKSEIFDDQFSVERPDGSNFTLKIRSTKLEDSAMYFCASSEGQGGNSPLHFGNGTRLTVT.

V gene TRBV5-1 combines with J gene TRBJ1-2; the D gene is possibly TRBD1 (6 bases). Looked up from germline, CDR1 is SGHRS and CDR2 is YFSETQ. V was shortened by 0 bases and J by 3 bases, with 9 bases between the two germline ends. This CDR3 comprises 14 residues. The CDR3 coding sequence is TGCGCCAGCAGCTTGGTTACAGGGTACTATGGCTACACCTTC. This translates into CASSLVTGYYGYTF.

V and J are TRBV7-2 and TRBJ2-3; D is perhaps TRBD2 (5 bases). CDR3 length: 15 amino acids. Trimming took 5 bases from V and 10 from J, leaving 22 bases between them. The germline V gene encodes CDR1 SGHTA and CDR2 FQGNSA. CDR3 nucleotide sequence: TGTGCCAGCAGCGCACGCGGCCCTACTAGTTCAGCGCAGTATTTT. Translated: CASSARGPTSSAQYF.

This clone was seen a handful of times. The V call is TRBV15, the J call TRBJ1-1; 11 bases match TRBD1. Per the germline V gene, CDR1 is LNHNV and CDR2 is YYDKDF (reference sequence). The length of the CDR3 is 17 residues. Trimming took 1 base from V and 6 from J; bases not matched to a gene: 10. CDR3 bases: TGTGCCACCAGCAGAGGGGCTGGACAGGGGGCTTACGCTGAAGCTTTCTTT. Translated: CATSRGAGQGAYAEAFF.

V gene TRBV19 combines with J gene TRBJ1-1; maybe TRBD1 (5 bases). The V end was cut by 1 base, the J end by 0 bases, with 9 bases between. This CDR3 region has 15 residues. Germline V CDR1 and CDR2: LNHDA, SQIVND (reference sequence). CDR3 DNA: TGTGCCAGTAGTATAGTTTGGGACTTGAACACTGAAGCTTTCTTT. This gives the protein CASSIVWDLNTEAFF.

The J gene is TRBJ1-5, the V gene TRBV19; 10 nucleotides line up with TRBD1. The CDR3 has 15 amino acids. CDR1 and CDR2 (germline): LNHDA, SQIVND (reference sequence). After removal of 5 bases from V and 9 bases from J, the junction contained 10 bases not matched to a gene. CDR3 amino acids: CASSAGDRGFWPQHF. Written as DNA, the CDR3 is TGTGCCAGTAGTGCGGGGGACAGGGGCTTCTGGCCCCAGCATTTT.

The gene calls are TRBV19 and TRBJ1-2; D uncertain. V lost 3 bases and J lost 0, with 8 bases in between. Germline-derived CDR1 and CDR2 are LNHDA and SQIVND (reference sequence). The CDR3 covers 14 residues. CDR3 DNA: TGTGCCAGTAGTATGGGCAGTGCTAACTATGGCTACACCTTC. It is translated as CASSMGSANYGYTF.

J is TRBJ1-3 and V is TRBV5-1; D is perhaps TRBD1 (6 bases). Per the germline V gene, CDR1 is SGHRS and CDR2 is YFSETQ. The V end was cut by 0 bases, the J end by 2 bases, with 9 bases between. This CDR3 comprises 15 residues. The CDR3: CASSLAQGTGNTIYF. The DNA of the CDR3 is TGCGCCAGCAGCTTGGCACAGGGTACTGGAAACACCATATATTTT.

The CDR3: CASSVAGNYGYTF. The CDR3 DNA follows: TGTGCCAGCTCGGTGGCGGGAAACTATGGCTACACCTTC. The J gene is TRBJ1-2, the V gene TRBV18; D is unresolved. There are 13 residues in the CDR3. Germline values: CDR1 KGHSH, CDR2 LQKENI. Trimming cost V 6 bases and J 2 bases, with 10 bases left between them.

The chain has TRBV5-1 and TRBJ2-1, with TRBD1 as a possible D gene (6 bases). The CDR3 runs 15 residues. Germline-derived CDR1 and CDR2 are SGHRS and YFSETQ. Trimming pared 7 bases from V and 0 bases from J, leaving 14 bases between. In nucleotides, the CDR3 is TGCGCCAGCGGTGGGCAGGGGAGCTCCTACAATGAGCAGTTCTTC. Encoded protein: CASGGQGSSYNEQFF.

The DNA for the CDR3 is TGTGCCAGCAGCTCAGAACCTCCCCCAGGGTACCCAAACTATGGCTACACCTTC. Amino acids: CASSSEPPPGYPNYGYTF. The rearrangement uses TRBV7-2 and TRBJ1-2, with D possibly TRBD1 on 5 matching bases. Trimming removed 4 bases from V and 2 bases from J, with 23 bases in between. Per the germline V gene, CDR1 is SGHTA and CDR2 is FQGNSA. The CDR3 spans 18 residues.

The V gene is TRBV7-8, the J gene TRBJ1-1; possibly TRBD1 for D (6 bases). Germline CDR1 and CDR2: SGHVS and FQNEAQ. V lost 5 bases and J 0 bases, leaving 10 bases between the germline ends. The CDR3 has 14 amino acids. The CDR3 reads CASSPGGMNTEAFF. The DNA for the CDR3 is TGTGCCAGCAGCCCGGGGGGCATGAACACTGAAGCTTTCTTT.

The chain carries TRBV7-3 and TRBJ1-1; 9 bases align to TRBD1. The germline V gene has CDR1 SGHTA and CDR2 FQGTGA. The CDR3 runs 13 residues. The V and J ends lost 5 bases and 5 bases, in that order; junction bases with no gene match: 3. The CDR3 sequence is CASSPGTGTEAFF. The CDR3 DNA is TGTGCCAGCAGCCCTGGGACAGGGACTGAAGCTTTCTTT.

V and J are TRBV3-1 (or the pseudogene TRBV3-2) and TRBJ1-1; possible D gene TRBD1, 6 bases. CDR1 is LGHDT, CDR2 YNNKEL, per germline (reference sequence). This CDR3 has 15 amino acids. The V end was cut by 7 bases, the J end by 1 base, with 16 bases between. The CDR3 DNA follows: TGTGCCAGCATCGACACAGGGACCTCGAACACTGAAGCTTTCTTT. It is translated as CASIDTGTSNTEAFF.

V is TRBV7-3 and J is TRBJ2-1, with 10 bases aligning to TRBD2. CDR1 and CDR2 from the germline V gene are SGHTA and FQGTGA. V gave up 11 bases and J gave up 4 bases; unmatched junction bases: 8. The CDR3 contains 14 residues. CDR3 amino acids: CAGSLAGDYNEQFF. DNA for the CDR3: TGTGCCGGGAGTCTAGCGGGGGATTACAATGAGCAGTTCTTC.